The T cell receptor beta chain described here comes from a study of radiotherapy plus CTLA-4 blockade in lung cancer. Sequencing used immunoSEQ multiplex PCR; TCRdb keeps in-frame clones, though not all of them. The sample includes about 86,000 clones, 80% to 85% of them seen just once. The CDR3 covers 18 residues. V gave up 3 bases and J gave up 3 bases; unmatched junction bases: 8. The germline V gene encodes CDR1 KGHSH and CDR2 LQKENI. This specimen was peripheral blood, taken from a patient treated with radiotherapy plus ipilimumab. The clonotype was recovered from a human donor with non-small cell lung cancer who had stable disease on radiotherapy plus ipilimumab. J is TRBJ2-6 and V is TRBV18; 10 bases match TRBD1. CDR3 amino acids: CASSPKAGTGVGANVLTF. The CDR3 bases are TGTGCCAGCTCACCGAAAGCCGGGACAGGGGTTGGGGCCAACGTCCTGACTTTC.